This T cell receptor (beta chain) derives from a study of vaccination effects on CD4 cells after COVID-19. Antigen-specific CD4+ T cells were expanded (with viral peptide pools) by the ViraFEST assay ahead of sequencing. Upon completion of around eleven days in culture, CD4+ T cells were isolated. The person had PCR-confirmed SARS-CoV-2 infection between March and December 2020. Germline loops: CDR1 SGHTA, CDR2 FQGNSA. Trimming cost V 2 bases and J 5 bases, with 8 bases left between them. The CDR3 loop spans 13 amino acids. Libraries were prepared by immunoSEQ multiplex PCR; TCRdb keeps only in-frame clonotypes and omits some of them. Among fewer than 40,000 clones, under 85% were seen once, and the ten largest hold 28%. About this clone itself: Its antigen is undetermined.

The chain links TRBV7-2 to TRBJ2-3; perhaps TRBD2 as D (7 bases). The TCR originated in a human donor who had a prior SARS-CoV-2 infection. Sequenced material: CD4+ T cells from PBMCs cultured with a peptide pool, taken before COVID-19 vaccination. Here the CDR3 DNA reads TGTGCCAGCAGCTTAAGGGGGGGAGATACGCAGTATTTT. It encodes CASSLRGGDTQYF.